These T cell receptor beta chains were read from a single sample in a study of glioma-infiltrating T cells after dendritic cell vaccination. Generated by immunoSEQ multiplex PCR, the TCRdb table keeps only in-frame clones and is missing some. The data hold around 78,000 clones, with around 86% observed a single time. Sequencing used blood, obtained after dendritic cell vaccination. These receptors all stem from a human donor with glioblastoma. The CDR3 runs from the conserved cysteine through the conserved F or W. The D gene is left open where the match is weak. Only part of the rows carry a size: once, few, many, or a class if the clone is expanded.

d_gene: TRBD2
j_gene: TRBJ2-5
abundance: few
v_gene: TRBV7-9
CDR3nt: TGTGCCAGCAGCCCTGGACTAAGCGGGAGCGAGGAGACCCAGTACTTC
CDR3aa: CASSPGLSGSEETQYF

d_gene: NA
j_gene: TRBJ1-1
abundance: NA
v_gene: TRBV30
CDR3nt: TGTGCCTGGAGTCGCCTTGAATCGGGAAACACTGAAGCTTTCTTT
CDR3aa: CAWSRLESGNTEAFF

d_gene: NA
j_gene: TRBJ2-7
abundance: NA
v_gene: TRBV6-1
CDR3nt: TGTGCCAGCAGTACCCTAGGTTCCGAGCAGTACTTC
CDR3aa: CASSTLGSEQYF

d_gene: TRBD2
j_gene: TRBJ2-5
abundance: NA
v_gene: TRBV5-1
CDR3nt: TGCGCCAGCAGCTTGGGGGCTAGCGGGGGGGCCCGGGAGACCCAGTACTTC
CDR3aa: CASSLGASGGARETQYF

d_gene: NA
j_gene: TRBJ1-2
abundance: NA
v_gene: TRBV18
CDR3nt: TGTGCCAGCTCACCGGTGGCGGAGGGATCGGATGGCTACACCTTC
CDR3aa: CASSPVAEGSDGYTF

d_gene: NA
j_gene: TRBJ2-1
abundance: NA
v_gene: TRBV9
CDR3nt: TGTGCCAGCAGCCCACCGGGTGCGGCTGTCTACAATGAGCAGTTCTTC
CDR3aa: CASSPPGAAVYNEQFF

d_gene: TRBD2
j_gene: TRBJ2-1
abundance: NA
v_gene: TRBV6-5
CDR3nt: TGTGCCAGCAGTTACGCGATAGCGGGAGGTGAGCAGTTCTTC
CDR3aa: CASSYAIAGGEQFF

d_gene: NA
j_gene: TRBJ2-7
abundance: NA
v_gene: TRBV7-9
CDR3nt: TGTGCCAGCAGCTTAGTGGTCAGTACCTACGAGCAGTACTTC
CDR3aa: CASSLVVSTYEQYF

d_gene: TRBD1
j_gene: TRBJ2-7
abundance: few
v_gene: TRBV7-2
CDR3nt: TGTGCCAGCAGCCCTCGACAGGGGTTGGAGCAGTACTTC
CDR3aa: CASSPRQGLEQYF

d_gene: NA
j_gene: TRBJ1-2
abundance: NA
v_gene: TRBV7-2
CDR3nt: TGTGCCAGCAGCTTAGCCGACAGCTATGGCTACACCTTC
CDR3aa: CASSLADSYGYTF

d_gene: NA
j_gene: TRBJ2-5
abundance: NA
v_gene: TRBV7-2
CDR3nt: TGTGCCAGCACCCCCCGGACAGTCTTTGAAGAGACCCAGTACTTC
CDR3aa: CASTPRTVFEETQYF

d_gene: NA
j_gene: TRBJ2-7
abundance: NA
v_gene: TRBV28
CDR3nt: TGTGCCAGCAGTCCACGGGGAATGGGGGGGGGCAGCGACGAGCAGTACTTC
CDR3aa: CASSPRGMGGGSDEQYF

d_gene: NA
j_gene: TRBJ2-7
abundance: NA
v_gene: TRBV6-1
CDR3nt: TGTGCCAGCAGTGATGTCAGGGAGCAGTACTTC
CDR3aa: CASSDVREQYF

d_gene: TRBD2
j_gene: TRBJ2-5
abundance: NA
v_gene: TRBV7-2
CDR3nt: TGTGCCAGCAGCTGGACTAGCGGGGGGTTTCAAGAGACCCAGTACTTC
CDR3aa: CASSWTSGGFQETQYF

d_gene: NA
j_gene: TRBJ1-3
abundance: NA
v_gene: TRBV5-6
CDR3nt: TGTGCCAGCAGCTTGGAGGCAGGATCGCATGGAAACACCATATATTTT
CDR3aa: CASSLEAGSHGNTIYF

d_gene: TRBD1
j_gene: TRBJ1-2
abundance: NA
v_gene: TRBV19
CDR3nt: TGTGCCGCCGGGACAGGGGGCGGTGGCTACACCTTC
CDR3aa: CAAGTGGGGYTF

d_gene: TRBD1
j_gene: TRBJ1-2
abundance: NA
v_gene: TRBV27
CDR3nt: TGTGCCAGCAGTTTAGGAGGACAGGATGGCTACACCTTC
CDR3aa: CASSLGGQDGYTF

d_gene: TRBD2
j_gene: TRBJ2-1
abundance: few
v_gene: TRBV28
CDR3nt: TGTGCCAGCAGTTTAACGGGAGGATATAACAATGAGCAGTTCTTC
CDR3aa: CASSLTGGYNNEQFF

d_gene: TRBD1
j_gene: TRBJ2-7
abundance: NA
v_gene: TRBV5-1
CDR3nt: TGCGCCAGCAGCTTGGATGGGACAGGGGGCTACGAGCAGTACTTC
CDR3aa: CASSLDGTGGYEQYF

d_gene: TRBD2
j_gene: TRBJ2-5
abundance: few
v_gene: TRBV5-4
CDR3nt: TGTGCCAGCAGCTTGGGGCGGGAGCAGTACTTC
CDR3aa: CASSLGREQYF

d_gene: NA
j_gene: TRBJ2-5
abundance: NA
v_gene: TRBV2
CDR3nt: TGTGCCAGCTCTGGAGAGGCTCAGGAGACCCAGTACTTC
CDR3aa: CASSGEAQETQYF

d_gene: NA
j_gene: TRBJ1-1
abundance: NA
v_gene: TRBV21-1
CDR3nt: TGTGCCAGAGAGGACAGACTGAACACTGAAGCTTTCTTT
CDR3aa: CAREDRLNTEAFF

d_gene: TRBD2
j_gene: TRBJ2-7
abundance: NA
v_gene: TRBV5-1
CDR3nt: TGCGCCAGCAGCTCGGGGGGGGGAGGGTACGAGCAGTACTTC
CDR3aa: CASSSGGGGYEQYF

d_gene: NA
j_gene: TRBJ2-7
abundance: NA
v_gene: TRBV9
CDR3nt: TGTGCCAGCAGCGTAGGAGTGGAGTACTACGAGCAGTACTTC
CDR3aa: CASSVGVEYYEQYF

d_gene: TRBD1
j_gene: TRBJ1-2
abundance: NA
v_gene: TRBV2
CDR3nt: TGTGCCAGCAGTTTCGGACAGGGTAACTATGGCTACACCTTC
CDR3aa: CASSFGQGNYGYTF

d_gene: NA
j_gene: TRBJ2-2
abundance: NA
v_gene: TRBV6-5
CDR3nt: TGTGCCAGCAGTTACTCGGGGCTCCAATGGTCCGGGGAGCTGTTTTTT
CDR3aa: CASSYSGLQWSGELFF

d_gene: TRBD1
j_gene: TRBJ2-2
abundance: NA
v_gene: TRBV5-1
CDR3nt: TGCGCCAGCAGAGAGGGGGCGTTCGACACCGGGGAGCTGTTTTTT
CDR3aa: CASREGAFDTGELFF

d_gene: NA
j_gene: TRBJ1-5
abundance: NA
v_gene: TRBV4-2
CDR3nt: TGTGCCAGCAGCCAAGCAGACAGCCAAAATCAGCCCCAGCATTTT
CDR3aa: CASSQADSQNQPQHF

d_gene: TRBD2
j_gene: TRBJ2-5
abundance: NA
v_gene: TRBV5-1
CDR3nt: TGCGCCAGCAGTCTAGGCGGGGGGCGAGGAGAGACCCAGTACTTC
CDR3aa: CASSLGGGRGETQYF

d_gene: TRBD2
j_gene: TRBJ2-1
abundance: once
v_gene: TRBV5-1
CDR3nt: TGCGCCAGCAGCTTAACTAGCGGGAGCAATGAGCAGTTCTTC
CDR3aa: CASSLTSGSNEQFF

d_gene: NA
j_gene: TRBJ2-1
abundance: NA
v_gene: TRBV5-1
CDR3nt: TGCGCCAGCAGCAGAAGGGGGGGGGCCGCGGGGAATGAGCAGTTCTTC
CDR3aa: CASSRRGGAAGNEQFF

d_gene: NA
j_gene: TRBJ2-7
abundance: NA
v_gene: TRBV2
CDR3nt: TGTGCCAGCAAGGTGGCACAGATCTACGAGCAGTACTTC
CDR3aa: CASKVAQIYEQYF

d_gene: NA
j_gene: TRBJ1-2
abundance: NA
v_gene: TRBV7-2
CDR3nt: TGTGCCAGCAGCTTAGTTGGGGCAGGAGATGCTAACTATGGCTACACCTTC
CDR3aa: CASSLVGAGDANYGYTF

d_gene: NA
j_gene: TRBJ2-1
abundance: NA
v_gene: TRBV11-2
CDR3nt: TGTGCCACAGACAATGAGCAGTTCTTC
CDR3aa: CATDNEQFF

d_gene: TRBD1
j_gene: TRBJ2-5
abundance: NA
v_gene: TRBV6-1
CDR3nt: TGTGCCAGCAGGGAGACAGGGGCGCAAGAGACCCAGTACTTC
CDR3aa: CASRETGAQETQYF

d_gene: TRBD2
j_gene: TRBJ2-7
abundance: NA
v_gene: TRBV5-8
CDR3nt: TGTGCCAGCAGCCGAACTAGCGGAATCTCCTACGAGCAGTACTTC
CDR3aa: CASSRTSGISYEQYF

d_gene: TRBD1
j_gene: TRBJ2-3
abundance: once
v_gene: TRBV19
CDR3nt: TGTGCCAGTAGTAGACAGGGAGCCCAAGATACGCAGTATTTT
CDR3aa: CASSRQGAQDTQYF

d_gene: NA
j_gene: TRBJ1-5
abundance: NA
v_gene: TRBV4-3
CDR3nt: TGCGCCAGCAGCCAAGATGGAGGCAGGAGTAATCAGCCCCAGCATTTT
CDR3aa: CASSQDGGRSNQPQHF

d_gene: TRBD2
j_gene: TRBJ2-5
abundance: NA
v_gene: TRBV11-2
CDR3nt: TGTGCCAGCAGCCCACGGAGCGGGGGGCCTTTAGAGACCCAGTACTTC
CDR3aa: CASSPRSGGPLETQYF

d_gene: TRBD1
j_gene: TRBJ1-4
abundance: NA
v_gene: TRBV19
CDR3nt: TGTGCCAGTAGTGTCGGGACAGGGGTCGACGAAAAACTGTTTTTT
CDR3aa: CASSVGTGVDEKLFF

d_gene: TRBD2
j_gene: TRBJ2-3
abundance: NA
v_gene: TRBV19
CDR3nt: TGTGCCAGTAGTATAGAGGGCGGGAGAACAGATACGCAGTATTTT
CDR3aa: CASSIEGGRTDTQYF

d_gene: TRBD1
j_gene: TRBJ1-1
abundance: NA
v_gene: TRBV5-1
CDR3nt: TGCGCCAGCAGCTCCGGACAGGGGGCTGTTGAAGCTTTCTTT
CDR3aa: CASSSGQGAVEAFF

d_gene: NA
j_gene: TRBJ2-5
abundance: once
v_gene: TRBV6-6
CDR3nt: TGTGCCAGCAGTTACCAGAGGGGGGAGACCCAGTACTTC
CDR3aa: CASSYQRGETQYF

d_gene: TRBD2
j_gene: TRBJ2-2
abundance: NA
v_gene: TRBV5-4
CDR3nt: TGTGCCAGCAGCCTGGAGCAGGGAGGGACCGGGGAGCTGTTTTTT
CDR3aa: CASSLEQGGTGELFF

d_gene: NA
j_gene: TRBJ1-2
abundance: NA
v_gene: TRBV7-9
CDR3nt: TGTGCCAGCGCAGCTCAGGGAGGGTTCTATGGCTACACCTTC
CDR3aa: CASAAQGGFYGYTF

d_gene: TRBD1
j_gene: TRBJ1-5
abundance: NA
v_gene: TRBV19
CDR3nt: TGTGCCAGTAGCCTGGACAGGGTAGGACAGCCCCAGCATTTT
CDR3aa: CASSLDRVGQPQHF

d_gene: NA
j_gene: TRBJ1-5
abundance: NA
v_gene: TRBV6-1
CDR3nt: TGTGCCAGCAGTGTTACAGGGTATGGCCAGCCCCAGCATTTT
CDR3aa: CASSVTGYGQPQHF

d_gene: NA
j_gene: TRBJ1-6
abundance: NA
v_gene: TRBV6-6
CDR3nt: TGTGCCAGCATCCTTAGACTGGACTCCTATAATTCACCCCTCCACTTT
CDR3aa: CASILRLDSYNSPLHF

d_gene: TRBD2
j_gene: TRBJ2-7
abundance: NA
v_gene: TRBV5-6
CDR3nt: TGTGCCAGCACTAGCGGGAGAATTACCTACGAGCAGTACTTC
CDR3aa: CASTSGRITYEQYF

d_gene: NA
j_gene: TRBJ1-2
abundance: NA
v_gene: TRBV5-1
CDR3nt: TGCGCCAGCAGCTTGGATCCGACAGGATCTTATGGCTACACCTTC
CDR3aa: CASSLDPTGSYGYTF

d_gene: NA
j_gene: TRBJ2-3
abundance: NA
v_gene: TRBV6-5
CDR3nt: TGTGCCAGCATGAGGACCAGGGAAGGTACGCAGTATTTT
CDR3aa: CASMRTREGTQYF

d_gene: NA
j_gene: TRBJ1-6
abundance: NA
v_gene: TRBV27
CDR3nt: TGTGCCAGCAGTTTCTTATCAGGGTCCTATAATTCACCCCTCCACTTT
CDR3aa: CASSFLSGSYNSPLHF

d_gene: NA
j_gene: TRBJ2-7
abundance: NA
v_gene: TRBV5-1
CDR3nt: TGCGCCAGCAGCTTGGGCTGGGGCGCCTACGAGCAGTACTTC
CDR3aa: CASSLGWGAYEQYF

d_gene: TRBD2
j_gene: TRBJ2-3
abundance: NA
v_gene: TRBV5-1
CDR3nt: TGCGCCAGCAGCACCCTGGCGGGGGTGGGCACAGATACGCAGTATTTT
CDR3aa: CASSTLAGVGTDTQYF

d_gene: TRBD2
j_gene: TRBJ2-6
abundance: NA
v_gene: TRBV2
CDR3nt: TGTGCCTTCCCCGGGGGACTAGCGGGGGTGGGTGGGGCCAACGTCCTGACTTTC
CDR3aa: CAFPGGLAGVGGANVLTF

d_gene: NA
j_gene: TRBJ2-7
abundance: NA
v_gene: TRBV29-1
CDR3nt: TGCAGCTTACGGGACAACTCCTACGAGCAGTACTTC
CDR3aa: CSLRDNSYEQYF

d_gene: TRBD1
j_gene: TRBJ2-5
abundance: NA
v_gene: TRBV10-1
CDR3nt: TGCGCCAGCAGCCCCGGGACAGTGGGAGAGACCCAGTACTTC
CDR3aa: CASSPGTVGETQYF

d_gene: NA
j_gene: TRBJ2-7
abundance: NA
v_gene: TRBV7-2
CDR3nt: TGTGCCAGCAGCTTAGTATGGGCGACAGCCTACGAGCAGTACTTC
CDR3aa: CASSLVWATAYEQYF

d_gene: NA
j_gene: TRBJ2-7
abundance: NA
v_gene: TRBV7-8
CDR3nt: TGTGCCAGCAGGCGCGGGGCCGGGTACGGGCAGTACTTC
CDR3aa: CASRRGAGYGQYF